This T cell receptor beta chain originates from a study of tumor-infiltrating lymphocytes in localized non-small cell lung cancer. The wider study: Each patient gave resected tumor and non-adjacent uninvolved lung tissue.

On this clone itself: The antigen is not known.

Study-wide points: Only some patients had TCR sequencing, depending on available tissue. IM1 and IM2 tumors showed no difference in T-cell fraction. Different pieces of the same tissue went to different assays, confounding technical variation with intratumor heterogeneity.

The ends were cut back, 2 bases at V and 2 bases at J, with 6 bases in the middle. CDR1 and CDR2 (germline): ENHRY, SYGVKD. The length of the CDR3 is 13 residues. Generated by immunoSEQ multiplex PCR, the TCRdb table keeps only in-frame clones and is missing some. The table shows roughly 16,000 clones, with about three quarters occurring only once. Sequenced: lung tumor tissue. The chain couples TRBV10-3 to TRBJ1-2; D remains ambiguous. The receptor comes from a human donor with non-small cell lung cancer. The CDR3 sequence is CAISEGGNYGYTF. CDR3 DNA sequence: TGTGCCATCAGTGAGGGCGGGAACTATGGCTACACCTTC.